A selection of T cell receptor beta chains follows, all from one sample in a study of T cell repertoires in cytomegalovirus infection. MiXCR was run by TCRdb on the reads, yielding one entry per CDR3 protein. This repertoire shows approximately 1,000,000 distinct CDR3 sequences, approximately 31% found once; its top ten account for under 15%. Their antigens are not known. The specimen comprised cultured CD8+ T cells from PBMCs, sampled from culture after CMV antigen stimulation. The receptors stem from a human donor in good health (CMV status not recorded). Some clones in this sample may be carry-over from other donors' samples. The CDR3 runs from the conserved cysteine through the conserved F or W. D genes are given only for firm matches. Expanded clones are given a class, and other clones once, few, many or no size at all.

J gene: TRBJ2-2
clone size: .
V gene: TRBV19
D gene: .
CDR3 DNA: TGTGCCAGTAGTATTTACCTGGGCACCGGGGAGCTGTTTTTT
CDR3 protein: CASSIYLGTGELFF

J gene: TRBJ2-1
clone size: .
V gene: TRBV20-1
D gene: .
CDR3 DNA: TGCAGTGCTAGAGATAGGGGGAATGAGCAGTTCTTC
CDR3 protein: CSARDRGNEQFF

J gene: TRBJ2-2
clone size: few
V gene: TRBV12-3/TRBV12-4
D gene: .
CDR3 DNA: TGTGCCAGCACCCTCGACGGAGGCTGGGAGCTGTTTTTT
CDR3 protein: CASTLDGGWELFF

J gene: TRBJ2-5
clone size: .
V gene: TRBV27
D gene: .
CDR3 DNA: TGTGCCAGCAGTTTTCGGGCGAAGCAAGAGACCCAGTACTTC
CDR3 protein: CASSFRAKQETQYF

J gene: TRBJ2-4
clone size: .
V gene: TRBV27
D gene: .
CDR3 DNA: TGTGCCAGCAGCCTCCCACAATTGGGCATTCAGTACTTC
CDR3 protein: CASSLPQLGIQYF

J gene: TRBJ1-2
clone size: few
V gene: TRBV5-1
D gene: TRBD1
CDR3 DNA: TGCGCCAGCAGCGAGGACAGGGGTGGCTACACCTTC
CDR3 protein: CASSEDRGGYTF

J gene: TRBJ2-4
clone size: .
V gene: TRBV5-6
D gene: TRBD1
CDR3 DNA: TGTGCCAGCAGCTACCGGGACAGGAGATTCATTCAGTACTTC
CDR3 protein: CASSYRDRRFIQYF

J gene: TRBJ2-2
clone size: many
V gene: TRBV12-3/TRBV12-4
D gene: TRBD2
CDR3 DNA: TGTGCCAGCAGTTTCATAGCGGGGGGGCCGAACACCGGGGAGCTGTTTTTT
CDR3 protein: CASSFIAGGPNTGELFF

J gene: TRBJ1-5
clone size: few
V gene: TRBV20-1
D gene: .
CDR3 DNA: TGCAGTGCTGAAAATGCGGCGGATTATCAGCCCCAGCATTTT
CDR3 protein: CSAENAADYQPQHF

J gene: TRBJ1-6
clone size: many
V gene: TRBV7-2
D gene: .
CDR3 DNA: TGTGCCAGCAGCTTAAGGTCAGGGGACTATAATTCACCCCTCCACTTT
CDR3 protein: CASSLRSGDYNSPLHF

J gene: TRBJ2-5
clone size: few
V gene: TRBV4-1
D gene: .
CDR3 DNA: TGCGCCAGCAGCCAATGGAGGGGGGAGACCCAGTACTTC
CDR3 protein: CASSQWRGETQYF

J gene: TRBJ1-1
clone size: few
V gene: TRBV5-1
D gene: .
CDR3 DNA: TGCGCCAGCAGCCCGCGCGGGGTGTTGAACACTGAAGCTTTCTTT
CDR3 protein: CASSPRGVLNTEAFF

J gene: TRBJ2-5
clone size: .
V gene: TRBV7-6
D gene: TRBD2
CDR3 DNA: TGTGCTAGCAGCCGTGGACTAGCGGGGGCGGAGACCCAGTACTTC
CDR3 protein: CASSRGLAGAETQYF

J gene: TRBJ1-6
clone size: .
V gene: TRBV5-1
D gene: .
CDR3 DNA: TGCGCCAGCAGCCTTCTCGGGGTAATATCCTATAATTCACCCCTCCACTTT
CDR3 protein: CASSLLGVISYNSPLHF

J gene: TRBJ2-1
clone size: .
V gene: TRBV2
D gene: TRBD2
CDR3 DNA: TGTGCCAGCAGCCCTCCCACTACTAGCGGGGGGGCCAATGAGCAGTTCTTC
CDR3 protein: CASSPPTTSGGANEQFF

J gene: TRBJ1-2
clone size: .
V gene: TRBV7-2
D gene: TRBD1
CDR3 DNA: TGTGCCAGCAGCCCCGGGGTAGGGGGCGGTGGCTATGGCTACACCTTC
CDR3 protein: CASSPGVGGGGYGYTF

J gene: TRBJ1-2
clone size: once
V gene: TRBV2
D gene: .
CDR3 DNA: TGTGTCAGTTATGTGGGGTGGAACTATGGCTACACCTTC
CDR3 protein: CVSYVGWNYGYTF

J gene: TRBJ1-2
clone size: .
V gene: TRBV27
D gene: .
CDR3 DNA: TGTGCCAGCAGTTTGGGGCCTATCTATGGCTACACCTTC
CDR3 protein: CASSLGPIYGYTF

J gene: TRBJ2-7
clone size: few
V gene: TRBV27
D gene: TRBD1
CDR3 DNA: TGTGCCAGCAGTTTAGGGACAGGGCCGGGGTACGAGCAGTACTTC
CDR3 protein: CASSLGTGPGYEQYF

J gene: TRBJ1-5
clone size: .
V gene: TRBV3-1
D gene: TRBD1
CDR3 DNA: TGTGCCAGCAGCCAAGAAGGCGGGACAGAACCCTATCAGCCCCAGCATTTT
CDR3 protein: CASSQEGGTEPYQPQHF

J gene: TRBJ2-2
clone size: many
V gene: TRBV7-2
D gene: TRBD2
CDR3 DNA: TGTGCCAGCAGCGAGGGACTAGCGGGGGGGCTGGACACCGGGGAGCTGTTTTTT
CDR3 protein: CASSEGLAGGLDTGELFF

J gene: TRBJ2-7
clone size: .
V gene: TRBV12-3/TRBV12-4
D gene: TRBD2
CDR3 DNA: TGTGCCAGCAGTTTCGGCGGACTAGCGGGGGACAACGAGCAGTACTTC
CDR3 protein: CASSFGGLAGDNEQYF

J gene: TRBJ1-1
clone size: few
V gene: TRBV12-3/TRBV12-4
D gene: .
CDR3 DNA: TGTGCCAGCAGTCCGATGGCGACCAGGGTAATGAACACTGAAGCTTTCTTT
CDR3 protein: CASSPMATRVMNTEAFF

J gene: TRBJ1-6
clone size: many
V gene: TRBV27
D gene: .
CDR3 DNA: TGTGCCAGCAGTTTGGTGTTCGTGGGCCCAAGGTATTCACCCCTCCACTTT
CDR3 protein: CASSLVFVGPRYSPLHF

J gene: TRBJ1-5
clone size: many
V gene: TRBV19
D gene: .
CDR3 DNA: TGTGCCAGTAGTATAGTGTACAGAGTAAGCAATCAGCCCCAGCATTTT
CDR3 protein: CASSIVYRVSNQPQHF

J gene: TRBJ2-7
clone size: .
V gene: TRBV2
D gene: .
CDR3 DNA: TGTGCCAGCAGTGGTCTCCCCACATCAAGTAGGAACGAGCAGTACTTC
CDR3 protein: CASSGLPTSSRNEQYF

J gene: TRBJ2-2
clone size: .
V gene: TRBV6-6
D gene: TRBD2
CDR3 DNA: TGTGCCAGCAGTTCGTCTAGCGGGTGGTCTTGGGAGCTGTTTTTT
CDR3 protein: CASSSSSGWSWELFF

J gene: TRBJ1-2
clone size: .
V gene: TRBV2
D gene: .
CDR3 DNA: TGTGCCACTCCCAAGGACTATGGCTACACCTTC
CDR3 protein: CATPKDYGYTF

J gene: TRBJ2-1
clone size: many
V gene: TRBV7-9
D gene: .
CDR3 DNA: TGTGCCAGCAGCCCCCGGGACACCTCCTACAATGAGCAGTTCTTC
CDR3 protein: CASSPRDTSYNEQFF

J gene: TRBJ2-1
clone size: many
V gene: TRBV7-6
D gene: .
CDR3 DNA: TGTGCCAGCAGCTCTTCCCCCGGGGGATGGAATGAGCAGTTCTTC
CDR3 protein: CASSSSPGGWNEQFF

J gene: TRBJ1-2
clone size: few
V gene: TRBV2
D gene: .
CDR3 DNA: TGTGCCAGCAGTGAATGGGGATCGGCCAACTATGGCTACACCTTC
CDR3 protein: CASSEWGSANYGYTF

J gene: TRBJ1-1
clone size: .
V gene: TRBV6-6
D gene: .
CDR3 DNA: TGTGCCAGCAGTTACGGTGGGCAAACTGAAGCTTTCTTT
CDR3 protein: CASSYGGQTEAFF

J gene: TRBJ1-3
clone size: .
V gene: TRBV5-5
D gene: .
CDR3 DNA: TGTGCCAGCAGCTTGGAACTTTCCATATATTTT
CDR3 protein: CASSLELSIYF

J gene: TRBJ2-2
clone size: many
V gene: TRBV11-2
D gene: TRBD2
CDR3 DNA: TGTGCCAGCAGCTTTCCTAGCGGGGGTACCGGGGAGCTGTTTTTT
CDR3 protein: CASSFPSGGTGELFF

J gene: TRBJ2-7
clone size: .
V gene: TRBV24-1
D gene: .
CDR3 DNA: TGTGCCACCAGTGATTGGAGTGGTGAGCAGTACTTC
CDR3 protein: CATSDWSGEQYF

J gene: TRBJ2-1
clone size: .
V gene: TRBV15
D gene: TRBD2
CDR3 DNA: TGTGCCACCAGCAGAGATCCGGGAATAGCGGGGGGTTCCTACAATGAGCAGTTCTTC
CDR3 protein: CATSRDPGIAGGSYNEQFF

J gene: TRBJ1-1
clone size: many
V gene: TRBV7-2
D gene: .
CDR3 DNA: TGTGCCAGCAGCTTAGGTGGACCGCTTGAAGCTTTCTTT
CDR3 protein: CASSLGGPLEAFF

J gene: TRBJ1-2
clone size: .
V gene: TRBV7-1
D gene: .
CDR3 DNA: TGTGCCAGCAGCTTAGGGCTGAGACAGGCGAACAACTATGGCTACACCTTC
CDR3 protein: CASSLGLRQANNYGYTF

J gene: TRBJ1-1
clone size: .
V gene: TRBV4-1
D gene: .
CDR3 DNA: TGCGCCAGCAGCCAAGAATCGAACACTGAAGCTTTCTTT
CDR3 protein: CASSQESNTEAFF

J gene: TRBJ1-1
clone size: .
V gene: TRBV20-1
D gene: .
CDR3 DNA: TGCAGTGCTAGAGATGTGGGGCGCCAATTGAACACTGAAGCTTTCTTT
CDR3 protein: CSARDVGRQLNTEAFF